This is a list of T cell receptor beta chains from one sample in a study of shared clonotypes between healthy human individuals. Clones were read by immunoSEQ multiplex PCR, and TCRdb kept only the in-frame ones, dropping some. The sample carries around 2,000,000 clones, over 85% recorded once. Sequenced input: naive CD8+ T cells sorted from blood. Receptor source: a man aged 18 to 29 in good health. CDR3s include the opening cysteine and the closing phenylalanine or tryptophan. The D gene is left open where the match is weak. Clone size, where shown, is once, few, many, or a class for clones that have expanded.

clone size,J gene,D gene,V gene,CDR3 length,CDR3 DNA,CDR3 protein
.,TRBJ1-1,.,TRBV6-5,14,TGTGCCAGCAGACCGGCCGATTTGAACACTGAAGCTTTCTTT,CASRPADLNTEAFF
.,TRBJ2-3,TRBD1,TRBV27,15,TGTGCCAGCAGTCCTGGGACAGGGGGCACAGATACGCAGTATTTT,CASSPGTGGTDTQYF
.,TRBJ2-1,.,TRBV15,14,TGTGCCACCAAGGGGACGCTTGGCTACAATGAGCAGTTCTTC,CATKGTLGYNEQFF
.,TRBJ2-3,TRBD2,TRBV14,17,TGTGCCAGCAGTGGACTAGCGGGAGGAACGAGCACAGATACGCAGTATTTT,CASSGLAGGTSTDTQYF
.,TRBJ2-1,.,TRBV27,13,TGTGCCAGCAGACTAGATTCCTACAATGAGCAGTTCTTC,CASRLDSYNEQFF
.,TRBJ1-1,.,TRBV19,14,TGTGCCAGTAGTATACCGGGATGGGGCACTGAAGCTTTCTTT,CASSIPGWGTEAFF
few,TRBJ2-5,TRBD1,TRBV7-2,14,TGTGCCAGCAGCTTAGCGGCAGGGGGCGAGACCCAGTACTTC,CASSLAAGGETQYF
.,TRBJ2-7,TRBD1,TRBV4-1,16,TGCGCCAGCAGCCAGGGGACAGGGGGCAGCTCCTACGAGCAGTACTTC,CASSQGTGGSSYEQYF
.,TRBJ2-1,TRBD2,TRBV4-1,15,TGCGCCAGCAGCCAAGATAGGACTAGCTACAATGAGCAGTTCTTC,CASSQDRTSYNEQFF
.,TRBJ2-2,.,TRBV7-9,14,TGTGCCAGCAGTCCCGAGAGGAATACCGGGGAGCTGTTTTTT,CASSPERNTGELFF
.,TRBJ2-4,.,TRBV4-1,15,TGCGCCAGCAGCCGCGGAGGAGTAGCCAAAAACATTCAGTACTTC,CASSRGGVAKNIQYF
once,TRBJ2-1,.,TRBV16,13,TGTGCCAGCAGCCCCACCCCCTACAATGAGCAGTTCTTC,CASSPTPYNEQFF
.,TRBJ1-5,.,TRBV28,12,TGTGCCAGCAGTTGGAGCAATCAGCCCCAGCATTTT,CASSWSNQPQHF
.,TRBJ2-7,.,TRBV5-1,13,TGCGCCAGCAGCTTGGGGCAGGTCTACGAGCAGTACTTC,CASSLGQVYEQYF
.,TRBJ1-2,.,TRBV4-1,16,TGCGCCAGCAGCCAAGATTTAGCAAGCAGTAACTATGGCTACACCTTC,CASSQDLASSNYGYTF
once,TRBJ2-2,TRBD2,TRBV6-5,13,TGTGCCAGCAGTCCGGGGGGGCCCGGGGAGCTGTTTTTT,CASSPGGPGELFF
.,TRBJ2-7,TRBD1,TRBV6-5,15,TGTGCCAGCAGTTACGCAGGGGGCGGCTCCTACGAGCAGTACTTC,CASSYAGGGSYEQYF
few,TRBJ1-2,TRBD1,TRBV27,12,TGTGCCAGCAGGACAGGGATCGGTGGCTACACCTTC,CASRTGIGGYTF
.,TRBJ2-1,.,TRBV5-5,11,TGTGCCAGCAGCTTTACAAATGAGCAGTTCTTC,CASSFTNEQFF
.,TRBJ1-3,TRBD1,TRBV6-1,14,TGTGCCAGCAGACCACAGGGGGCTGGAAACACCATATATTTT,CASRPQGAGNTIYF
.,TRBJ2-7,.,TRBV27,13,TGTGCCAGCAGTAGTAACAGGGTAGGCGAGCAGTACTTC,CASSSNRVGEQYF
once,TRBJ2-7,.,TRBV9,14,TGTGCCAGCAGCGTAGGCGAGGTTGCATACGAGCAGTACTTC,CASSVGEVAYEQYF
.,TRBJ2-1,.,TRBV7-6,16,TGTGCCAGCAGCTTAGGGGTCGGGGGTGATTACAATGAGCAGTTCTTC,CASSLGVGGDYNEQFF
.,TRBJ2-7,.,TRBV27,14,TGTGCCAGCAGTTGGGCGTTAGGCTCCTACGAGCAGTACTTC,CASSWALGSYEQYF
.,TRBJ2-7,TRBD2,TRBV6-1,15,TGTGCCAGCAGTAACGGGGTAGCGGGGGTCTACGAGCAGTACTTC,CASSNGVAGVYEQYF
once,TRBJ2-7,.,TRBV25-1,14,TGTGCCAGCAGTGTAGTAGGGCCCCCCTACGAGCAGTACTTC,CASSVVGPPYEQYF
.,TRBJ1-1,.,TRBV28,9,TGTGCCATCGTCCGGTCGGCTTTCTTT,CAIVRSAFF
.,TRBJ2-2,.,TRBV11-2,15,TGTGCCAGCAGCTTCAGAGCAGGGATACCCGGGGAGCTGTTTTTT,CASSFRAGIPGELFF
.,TRBJ2-5,.,TRBV7-9,15,TGTGCCAGCAGCCAGTGGGACCTCGGGGAAGAGACCCAGTACTTC,CASSQWDLGEETQYF
.,TRBJ2-4,.,TRBV11-1,12,TGTGCCAGCAGCCAATGGCCGGACATTCAGTACTTC,CASSQWPDIQYF
.,TRBJ2-2,TRBD2,TRBV19,15,TGTGCCAGTAGCCTTCTAGCGGGGATCCCCGGGGAGCTGTTTTTT,CASSLLAGIPGELFF
.,TRBJ1-3,.,TRBV7-8,15,TGTGCCAGCAGCTCTCTTTACGACTCTGGAAACACCATATATTTT,CASSSLYDSGNTIYF
.,TRBJ1-1,TRBD1,TRBV7-9,16,TGTGCCAGCAGCTTAGAACCCGGACAGGGCTCGACTGAAGCTTTCTTT,CASSLEPGQGSTEAFF
.,TRBJ1-6,.,TRBV11-2,15,TGTGCCAGCAGCTTAAGTGTAGGACCCCTTTCACCCCTCCACTTT,CASSLSVGPLSPLHF
.,TRBJ2-3,TRBD1,TRBV6-1,16,TGTGCCAGCAGTGAAATGGGGGACAGATACACAGATACGCAGTATTTT,CASSEMGDRYTDTQYF
.,TRBJ2-7,.,TRBV5-1,13,TGCGCCAGCAGCTTGTGGGCGGGGTACGAGCAGTACTTC,CASSLWAGYEQYF
.,TRBJ1-1,.,TRBV18,13,TGTGCCAGCTCACCGCCCGGGACCACTGAAGCTTTCTTT,CASSPPGTTEAFF
once,TRBJ2-7,.,TRBV4-1,13,TGCGCCAGCAGCCATTCAGGGGCCTACGAGCAGTACTTC,CASSHSGAYEQYF
.,TRBJ2-3,TRBD2,TRBV27,17,TGTGCCAGCAGTCCTTGGACTAGCGGGGCCTACACAGATACGCAGTATTTT,CASSPWTSGAYTDTQYF
.,TRBJ2-7,.,TRBV6-6,15,TGTGCCAGCAGCGCAACCCGGGACACCTCCTACGAGCAGTACTTC,CASSATRDTSYEQYF
.,TRBJ2-5,TRBD2,TRBV13,16,TGTGCCAGCAGCTTAGAAGCTAGCGGGCTCCAAGAGACCCAGTACTTC,CASSLEASGLQETQYF
.,TRBJ2-1,.,TRBV4-1,14,TGCGCCAGCAGCCAAGAGACGGTCTACAATGAGCAGTTCTTC,CASSQETVYNEQFF
.,TRBJ2-1,TRBD2,TRBV9,16,TGTGCCAGCAGCGGACCTAGCGGGAGGTGGTACAATGAGCAGTTCTTC,CASSGPSGRWYNEQFF
.,TRBJ2-7,.,TRBV27,14,TGTGCCAGTTCGTTGACAGGGACTACTTACGAGCAGTACTTC,CASSLTGTTYEQYF
.,TRBJ2-7,.,TRBV4-3,13,TGCGCCAGCAGCGTGGAGGGGGAACGCGAGCAGTACTTC,CASSVEGEREQYF